This T cell receptor (beta chain) was sequenced during a study of a mutant IDH1 vaccine in newly diagnosed glioma. Looking at the study overall: Eight vaccine injections were given to patients in weeks 1, 3, 5, 7, 11, 15, 19 and 23. Treated patients had a mean age of roughly 40 years and a roughly 62% male, around 38% female split.

Assay used: immunoSEQ multiplex PCR; TCRdb lists only in-frame clones, some missing. The table includes about 82,000 clones, 65% to 90% detected once. With V trimmed by 2 bases and J by 6 bases, 12 bases remained unmatched. Germline V gene sequence: CDR1 KGHSH, CDR2 LQKENI. The CDR3 length is 18 residues. Notes on the study in general: There were vaccine-induced immune responses in approximately 95% of the patients.

Of note for this clone: Antigen: not known.

Time point in this sample: week 23, last vaccination. The content of each vaccine dose was 300 ug of mutant IDH1 20-mer peptide, and topical imiquimod accompanied it. Donors had new WHO grade 3 or 4 IDH1-mutant, ATRX-lost astrocytomas. This chain uses TRBV18 with TRBJ2-2; 10 bases agree with TRBD1. The clonotype originates from a young man with glioma. Some clones in this sample may be carry-over from other donors' samples. The sequencing used PBMCs, collected from a glioma patient whose treatment included an IDH1 peptide vaccine. The CDR3 protein is CASSPRQLGQGNPGELFF. The CDR3 nucleotides read TGTGCCAGCTCACCAAGACAATTGGGACAGGGGAATCCCGGGGAGCTGTTTTTT.